In its sample, the clone carrying this TCR beta chain was seen a few times. Its antigen is as yet unknown. Over chemoradiotherapy, repertoires were sampled more than once. This CDR3 has 16 residues. Germline V CDR1 and CDR2: SGHRS, YFSETQ. With 1 base removed from V and 0 bases from J, the gap between germline ends came to 13 bases. Using immunoSEQ multiplex PCR, the repertoire was profiled, and TCRdb retains in-frame clones only, with some absent. The sample lists about 3,500 clones; 75% to 90% were seen once. The sample is drawn from a study of chemoradiotherapy in HPV16-positive cancers. Study in general: Candidate HPV-specific clones and shared TCR motifs came from a couple of HPV16-positive patients.

Study results and caveats: Only a couple of HPV16-positive patients supplied the functional HPV-specificity definition. HPV-responsive T-cell expansion during chemoradiotherapy was linked to improved recurrence-free survival in HPV16-positive patients.

This specimen consisted of tumor tissue, obtained from a patient who underwent chemoradiotherapy. The source is a human donor with HPV-associated anogenital cancer. The J gene is TRBJ1-1, the V gene TRBV5-1; D possibly corresponds to TRBD1 (5 bases). The CDR3, as DNA: TGCGCCAGCAGCTTGAGGCCCCCGGGACTGAACACTGAAGCTTTCTTT. Translating it yields CASSLRPPGLNTEAFF.